The rows below give T cell receptor beta chains drawn from one sample of a study of PD-1 blockade in classical Hodgkin lymphoma. The table came from immunoSEQ multiplex PCR; TCRdb's copy has only in-frame clones and leaves some out. There are about 50,000 clones in the sample; around two thirds occur only once, and over 13% lies in the top ten. Material: peripheral blood mononuclear cells (PBMCs), obtained before the second cycle of nivolumab. The receptors shown here come from a human donor with classical Hodgkin lymphoma. The CDR3 runs from the conserved cysteine through the conserved F or W. Each record gives: clone size, J gene, D gene, V gene, CDR3 DNA, CDR3 protein. A D gene is named only where the DNA matches it firmly. Size values are once, few and many counts, or a class for expanded clones, and some rows have none.

>.|TRBJ1-3|.|TRBV19
TGTGCCAGTAGTATAGTTATTGGCACTCCCGCGTCTGGAAACACCATATATTTT
CASSIVIGTPASGNTIYF
>many|TRBJ1-5|TRBD1|TRBV5-5
TGTGCCAGCAGCTTGGCCGGGACAGAGAATCAGCCCCAGCATTTT
CASSLAGTENQPQHF
>.|TRBJ2-1|TRBD2|TRBV30
TGTGCCTGGAGTGTGTCACTAGCGGCCTACAATGAGCAGTTCTTC
CAWSVSLAAYNEQFF
>.|TRBJ2-7|.|TRBV5-1
TGCGCCAGCAGCTTGATCGCAGGGGACCCCTACGAGCAGTACTTC
CASSLIAGDPYEQYF
>.|TRBJ2-3|.|TRBV10-3
TGTGCCATCAGTTCCATCGGCTGGATAGATACGCAGTATTTT
CAISSIGWIDTQYF
>.|TRBJ1-1|TRBD1|TRBV13
TGTGCCAGCACCCGCGCAGGGGGAATTGGGACTGAAGCTTTCTTT
CASTRAGGIGTEAFF
>once|TRBJ1-1|.|TRBV19
TGTGCCAGTAGTAGTCAACAGGGTGGCACTGAAGCTTTCTTT
CASSSQQGGTEAFF
>few|TRBJ1-3|.|TRBV7-9
TGTGCCAGCAGCTACCCCATATATTTT
CASSYPIYF
>.|TRBJ1-1|.|TRBV28
TGTGCCAGCAGTTCCAGACTCCTAGAGATGGGGCCGAACACTGAAGCTTTCTTT
CASSSRLLEMGPNTEAFF
>.|TRBJ2-7|TRBD2|TRBV27
TGTGCCATCAGGACTAGCGGGAGTCGCGAGCAGTACTTC
CAIRTSGSREQYF
>.|TRBJ1-5|.|TRBV10-3
TGTGCCATCAGTGAGTCGAATCAGCGGTTCAATCAGCCCCAGCATTTT
CAISESNQRFNQPQHF
>.|TRBJ2-5|.|TRBV11-2
TGTGCCAGCAGCTTAGATACAGAGACCCAGTACTTC
CASSLDTETQYF
>.|TRBJ1-1|.|TRBV7-2
TGTGCCAGCAGCTTTGTTGGGGTCGGTGGCACTGAAGCTTTCTTT
CASSFVGVGGTEAFF
>.|TRBJ2-2|.|TRBV11-2
TGTGCCAGCAGCTTAGGCCGGGACACCTTCTCCAACACCGGGGAGCTGTTTTTT
CASSLGRDTFSNTGELFF
>.|TRBJ1-1|.|TRBV29-1
TGCAGCGTTGAGATCCAGGGTGGTGTGAACACTGAAGCTTTCTTT
CSVEIQGGVNTEAFF